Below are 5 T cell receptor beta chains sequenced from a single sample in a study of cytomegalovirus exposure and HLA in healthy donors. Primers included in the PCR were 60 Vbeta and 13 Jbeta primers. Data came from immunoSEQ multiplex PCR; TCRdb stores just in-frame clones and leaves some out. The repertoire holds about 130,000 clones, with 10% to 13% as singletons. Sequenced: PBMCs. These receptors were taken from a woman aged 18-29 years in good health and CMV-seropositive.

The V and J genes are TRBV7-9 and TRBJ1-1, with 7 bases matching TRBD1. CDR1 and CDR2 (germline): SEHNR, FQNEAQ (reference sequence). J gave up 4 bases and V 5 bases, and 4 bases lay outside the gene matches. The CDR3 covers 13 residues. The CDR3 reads CASSPDRATEAFF. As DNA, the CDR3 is TGTGCCAGCAGCCCCGACAGGGCCACTGAAGCTTTCTTT.

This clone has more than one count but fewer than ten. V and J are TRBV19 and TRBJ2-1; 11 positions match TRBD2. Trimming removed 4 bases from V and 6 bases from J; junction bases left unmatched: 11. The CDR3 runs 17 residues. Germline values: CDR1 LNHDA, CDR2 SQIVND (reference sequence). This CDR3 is CASSSEIAGGPGNEQFF. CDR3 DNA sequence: TGTGCCAGTAGTAGTGAAATAGCGGGAGGGCCGGGCAATGAGCAGTTCTTC. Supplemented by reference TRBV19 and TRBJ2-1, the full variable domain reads DGGITQSPKYLFRKEGQNVTLSCEQNLNHDAMYWYRQDPGQGLRLIYYSQIVNDFQKGDIAEGYSVSREKKESFPLTVTSAQKNPTAFYLCASSSEIAGGPGNEQFFGPGTRLTVL.

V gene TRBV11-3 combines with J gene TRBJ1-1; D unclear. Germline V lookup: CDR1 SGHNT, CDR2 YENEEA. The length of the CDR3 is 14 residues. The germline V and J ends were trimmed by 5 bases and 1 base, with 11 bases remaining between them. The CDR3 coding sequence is TGTGCCAGCAGCCCCGGGAAAGCGAACACTGAAGCTTTCTTT. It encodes CASSPGKANTEAFF.

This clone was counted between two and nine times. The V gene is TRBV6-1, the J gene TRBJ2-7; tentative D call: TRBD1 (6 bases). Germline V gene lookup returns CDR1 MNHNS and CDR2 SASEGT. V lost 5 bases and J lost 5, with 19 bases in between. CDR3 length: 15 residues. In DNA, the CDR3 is TGTGCCAGCAGTCCCTGGAGCCTACAGGGTGACGAGCAGTACTTC. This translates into CASSPWSLQGDEQYF.

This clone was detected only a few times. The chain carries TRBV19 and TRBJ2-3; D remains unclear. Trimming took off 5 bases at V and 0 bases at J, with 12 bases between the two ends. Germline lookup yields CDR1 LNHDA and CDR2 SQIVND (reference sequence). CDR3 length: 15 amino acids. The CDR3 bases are TGTGCCAGTAGTCGATATGTAACTAGCACAGATACGCAGTATTTT. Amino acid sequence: CASSRYVTSTDTQYF.